The rows below give T cell receptor beta chains drawn from one sample of a study of cytomegalovirus exposure and HLA in healthy donors. Measured with immunoSEQ multiplex PCR; TCRdb has only the in-frame clones, and not every one. The data hold around 130,000 clones, with 60% to 75% observed a single time. The sequencing input was PBMCs. These receptor sequences come from a woman aged 50 to 60 in good health and CMV-seropositive. CDR3s include the opening cysteine and the closing phenylalanine or tryptophan. The D gene is left open where the match is weak. The size field is filled for only some rows; it gives once, few, many or a size class.

j_call | d_call | clone_size | v_call | cdr3_nt | cdr3_aa
TRBJ1-5 | TRBD1 | - | TRBV7-8 | TGTGCCAGCAGTGCTTACAGGGGTCCGAGCAATCAGCCCCAGCATTTT | CASSAYRGPSNQPQHF
TRBJ2-2 | - | - | TRBV2 | TGTGCCAGCAGGACACCAGGGCCCTACGGGGAGCTGTTTTTT | CASRTPGPYGELFF
TRBJ2-5 | TRBD1 | - | TRBV12-5 | TGTGCTAGTGGTTTGGACAGGGGAACTCAAGAGACCCAGTACTTC | CASGLDRGTQETQYF
TRBJ1-3 | - | few | TRBV4-3 | TGCGCCAGCAGCCAAGATGGGGCAGGGGATTACTACGGAAACACCATATATTTT | CASSQDGAGDYYGNTIYF
TRBJ1-1 | - | - | TRBV6-6 | TGTGCCAGCAGTTACGGGCCAGGGCCCACTGAAGCTTTCTTT | CASSYGPGPTEAFF
TRBJ2-1 | TRBD1 | - | TRBV10-3 | TGTGCCATCAGTCGACAGGGCAATGAGCAGTTCTTC | CAISRQGNEQFF
TRBJ2-5 | - | - | TRBV18 | TGTGCCAGCTCACCGGGCCAGATTCAAGAGACCCAGTACTTC | CASSPGQIQETQYF
TRBJ2-5 | - | few | TRBV4-2 | TGTGCCAGCAGCCTGATGCAGACTACACGGCAAGAGACCCAGTACTTC | CASSLMQTTRQETQYF
TRBJ1-3 | - | - | TRBV19 | TGTGCCAGTAGTATAGAGGACATATCTGGAAACACCATATATTTT | CASSIEDISGNTIYF
TRBJ1-6 | - | - | TRBV6-5 | TGTGCCAGCAGTTACATCGGCAGGGGCAGCCGTGGGCCCCTCCACTTT | CASSYIGRGSRGPLHF
TRBJ2-3 | - | - | TRBV27 | TGTGCCAGCAGTTTAGTGGGGGCAAGCACAGATACGCAGTATTTT | CASSLVGASTDTQYF
TRBJ1-3 | - | - | TRBV19 | TGTGCCAGTAGTATAGGGGGACACCTCTCTGGAAACACCATATATTTT | CASSIGGHLSGNTIYF
TRBJ1-1 | TRBD1 | - | TRBV30 | TGTGCCTGGAGTAGACAGGGCACTGAAGCTTTCTTT | CAWSRQGTEAFF
TRBJ2-1 | - | few | TRBV19 | TGTGCCAGTAGTATAAGCGATGAGCAGTTCTTC | CASSISDEQFF
TRBJ2-1 | - | - | TRBV7-9 | TGTGCCAGCAGCCCACGGGGCGGGGCCTACAATGAGCAGTTCTTC | CASSPRGGAYNEQFF
TRBJ2-5 | - | few | TRBV20-1 | TGCAGTGCTAGATCCGGAGACACCCAGTACTTC | CSARSGDTQYF
TRBJ2-3 | - | - | TRBV5-4 | TGTGCCAGCAGGGGCCCGGGACACCGAGGCGCAGATACGCAGTATTTT | CASRGPGHRGADTQYF
TRBJ2-5 | TRBD2 | - | TRBV5-6 | TGTGCCAGCAGCTTAGGACTAGCGGGGCCGGTGGAGACCCAGTACTTC | CASSLGLAGPVETQYF
TRBJ2-2 | - | - | TRBV18 | TGTGCCAGCTCACCAAGGACAGCCACGAACACCGGGGAGCTGTTTTTT | CASSPRTATNTGELFF
TRBJ1-6 | - | - | TRBV2 | TGTGCCAGCAGTGAACAGCCGGCGGCTAATTCACCCCTCCACTTT | CASSEQPAANSPLHF
TRBJ1-3 | - | - | TRBV4-3 | TGCGCCAGCAGCCAAGTTAGCGGGGGAGGAAACACCATATATTTT | CASSQVSGGGNTIYF
TRBJ2-5 | TRBD2 | - | TRBV9 | TGTGCCAGCAGCGTAGAAGCGGGGGGTTCAGAGACCCAGTACTTC | CASSVEAGGSETQYF
TRBJ1-6 | - | - | TRBV23-1 | TGCGCCAGCAGTCAATACCACAGGGCTAATTCACCCCTCCACTTT | CASSQYHRANSPLHF
TRBJ1-4 | - | few | TRBV11-2 | TGTGCCAGCAGCCCACTATCAAGGCACCTGTTTTTT | CASSPLSRHLFF
TRBJ2-4 | TRBD2 | - | TRBV19 | TGTGCCAGTAGTATAGGTGGGACTAGCGGAAACATTCAGTACTTC | CASSIGGTSGNIQYF
TRBJ1-1 | - | - | TRBV5-1 | TGCGCCAGCAGCTTCGTGAACGGCCTGGGCGCTGAAGCTTTCTTT | CASSFVNGLGAEAFF
TRBJ1-1 | - | - | TRBV30 | TGTGCCTGGAGCGGCTCCGGGACTTCGATCGAAGCTTTCTTT | CAWSGSGTSIEAFF
TRBJ2-1 | TRBD2 | - | TRBV11-2 | TGTGCCAGCAGCACCCCACTCTTAGGCCTAGCGGGGGGGTATGAGCAGTTCTTC | CASSTPLLGLAGGYEQFF
TRBJ2-3 | - | - | TRBV9 | TGTGCCAGCAGCGTAGCGGGGGCAGATACGCAGTATTTT | CASSVAGADTQYF
TRBJ2-1 | TRBD2 | - | TRBV4-2 | TGTGCCAGCAGCCAAGGGGCTAGCGGGGGGGCCTTGGGGGTTGAGCAGTTCTTC | CASSQGASGGALGVEQFF
TRBJ2-3 | - | - | TRBV5-1 | TGCGCCAGCAAGAACGACAGGGAGGTCCCTGGCAATACGCAGTATTTT | CASKNDREVPGNTQYF
TRBJ1-1 | - | - | TRBV11-2 | TGTGCCAGCAGCTTATCAGGGATGGGCACTGAAGCTTTCTTT | CASSLSGMGTEAFF
TRBJ1-1 | - | - | TRBV6-4 | TGTGCCGTCCAGCTCGGCAGGGACACTGAAGCTTTCTTT | CAVQLGRDTEAFF
TRBJ1-3 | - | few | TRBV4-2 | TGTGCCAGCAGCCAAGGCACTAGCGGGGACACTGGAAACACCATATATTTT | CASSQGTSGDTGNTIYF
TRBJ1-5 | TRBD1 | - | TRBV9 | TGTGCCAGCAGCGTAGAGGGGGCTCAGCCCCAGCATTTT | CASSVEGAQPQHF
TRBJ2-1 | TRBD2 | - | TRBV10-3 | TGTGCCATCAGTGAGTCTGCTAGCGGGGGAAAGCGGGAGCAGTTCTTC | CAISESASGGKREQFF
TRBJ1-1 | - | few | TRBV30 | TGTGCCTGGGCGGTCGGGGCTGAAGCTTTCTTT | CAWAVGAEAFF
TRBJ2-7 | - | - | TRBV6-1 | TGTGCCTCCCAGGGCTCTGCCTACGAGCAGTACTTC | CASQGSAYEQYF
TRBJ2-5 | TRBD2 | - | TRBV19 | TGTGCCAGTACGGCGGGGGGGCGAGGGGAGACCCAGTACTTC | CASTAGGRGETQYF
TRBJ2-5 | TRBD2 | - | TRBV4-2 | TGTGCCAGCAGCCCCTCTTTCGGGGGGGCAGAGACCCAGTACTTC | CASSPSFGGAETQYF
TRBJ2-1 | - | few | TRBV2 | TGTGCCAGCGGCGGGGTTTTCAATGAGCAGTTCTTC | CASGGVFNEQFF